This section outlines one T cell receptor (beta chain) sequence together with its context. Its antigen is not known. This entry comes from a study of T cells expressing NK-cell markers. The study's findings and limits: Six or seven donors carried dominant NKG2C+ clonotypes that made up roughly 1.0-7.5% of their CD8+ T cells. Several donors likewise had their CD3+CD56-NKG2C+ fraction led by these clonotypes.

There are 12 residues in the CDR3. CDR1 and CDR2 from the germline V gene are SQVTM and ANQGSEA. The TCR beta cDNA came from 5'RACE template switching with UMIs. TCRdb reprocessed the 5' RACE reads and stores each CDR3 protein as one record, lacking DNA. The sample is made up of 300,000 to 500,000 distinct CDR3 sequences, and the top ten hold 9.5% to 12% of it. The chain carries TRBV29-1 and TRBJ2-1; there is no DNA to check the TCRdb D call of TRBD1. Sequencing was done on a sample of blood T cells: a sorted CD56 or NKG2C T cell subset, CD4+ or CD8+ T cells, or bulk PBMC T cells (not recorded which). This sequence originates from a woman in her forties or fifties in good health. This CDR3 is CSGATGPSEQFF.